Listed here are 2 T cell receptor beta chains from one sample, sequenced in a study of blood T cells in healthy people across ages. Then a second PCR, running roughly 7 to 11 cycles, was carried out with a sample-barcoded 5' primer and a J-beta primer mix. MiXCR, run by TCRdb on the 5' RACE reads, gives a single entry per CDR3 protein. The sample includes roughly 800,000 distinct CDR3 sequences, more than 45% seen only once; the top ten take around 22%. Sequencing used blood. The source is a man younger than 45 in good health.

A note on this clonotype: The junction departs from germline at one end; a sequencing error may be responsible. This sequence joins TRBV20-1 and TRBJ2-1, with 9 bases matching TRBD2. The CDR3 is made up of 18 amino acids. Looked up from germline, CDR1 is DFQATT and CDR2 is SNEGSKA (reference sequence). The CDR3 region is CSASLPAGGRSSHNEQFF. CDR3 nucleotide sequence: TGCAGTGCTAGTTTGCCAGCGGGGGGTCGAAGCTCCCACAATGAGCAGTTCTTC.

This clonotype appeared a few times. This chain links TRBV9 with TRBJ2-1; D gene uncertain. The CDR3 loop spans 14 amino acids. Germline V gene sequence: CDR1 SGDLS, CDR2 YYNGEE. With 0 bases removed from V and 8 bases from J, the gap between germline ends came to 12 bases. The CDR3: CASSVVAEIHEQFF. For the CDR3, the DNA is TGTGCCAGCAGCGTAGTTGCGGAGATCCATGAGCAGTTCTTC. The full variable domain, with the rest looked up from reference TRBV9 and TRBJ2-1, is DSGVTQTPKHLITATGQRVTLRCSPRSGDLSVYWYQQSLDQGLQFLIQYYNGEERAKGNILERFSAQQFPDLHSELNLSSLELGDSALYFCASSVVAEIHEQFFGPGTRLTVL.